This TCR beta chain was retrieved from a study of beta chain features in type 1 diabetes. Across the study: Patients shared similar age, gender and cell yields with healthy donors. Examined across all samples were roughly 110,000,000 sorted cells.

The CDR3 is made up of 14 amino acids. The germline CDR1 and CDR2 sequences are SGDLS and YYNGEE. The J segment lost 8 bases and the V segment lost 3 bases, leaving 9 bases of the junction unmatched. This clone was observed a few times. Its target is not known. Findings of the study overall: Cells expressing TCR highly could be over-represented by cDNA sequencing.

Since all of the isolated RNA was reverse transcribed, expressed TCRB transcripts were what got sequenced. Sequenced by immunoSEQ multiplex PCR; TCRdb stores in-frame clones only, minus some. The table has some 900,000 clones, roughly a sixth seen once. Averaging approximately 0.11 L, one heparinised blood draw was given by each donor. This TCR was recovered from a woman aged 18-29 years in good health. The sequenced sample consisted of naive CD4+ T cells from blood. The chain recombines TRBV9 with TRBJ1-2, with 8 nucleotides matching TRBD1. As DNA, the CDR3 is TGTGCCAGCAGCGCCCGAACAGGGGGTACGGGCTACACCTTC. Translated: CASSARTGGTGYTF.